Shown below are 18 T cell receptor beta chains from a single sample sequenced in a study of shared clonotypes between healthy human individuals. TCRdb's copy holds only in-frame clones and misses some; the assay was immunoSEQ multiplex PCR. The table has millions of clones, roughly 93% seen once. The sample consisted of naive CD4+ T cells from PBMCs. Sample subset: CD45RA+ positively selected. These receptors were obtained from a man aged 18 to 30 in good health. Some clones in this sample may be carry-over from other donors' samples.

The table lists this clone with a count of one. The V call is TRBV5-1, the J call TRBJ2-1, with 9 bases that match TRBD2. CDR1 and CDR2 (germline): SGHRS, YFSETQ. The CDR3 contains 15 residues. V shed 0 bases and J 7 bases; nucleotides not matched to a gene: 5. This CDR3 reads CASSLVSGSSNEQFF. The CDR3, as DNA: TGCGCCAGCAGCTTGGTTAGCGGGAGTAGTAATGAGCAGTTCTTC.

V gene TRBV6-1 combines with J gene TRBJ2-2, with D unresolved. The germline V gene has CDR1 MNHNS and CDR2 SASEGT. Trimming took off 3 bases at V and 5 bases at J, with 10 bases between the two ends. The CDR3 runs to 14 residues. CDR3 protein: CASSDRSRTGELFF. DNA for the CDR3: TGTGCCAGCAGTGACAGGTCACGGACCGGGGAGCTGTTTTTT.

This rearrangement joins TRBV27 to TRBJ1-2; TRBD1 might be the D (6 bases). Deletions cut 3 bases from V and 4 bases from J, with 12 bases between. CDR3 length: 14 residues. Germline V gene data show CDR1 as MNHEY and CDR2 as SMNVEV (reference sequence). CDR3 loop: CASSFKGGTYGYTF. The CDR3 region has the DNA TGTGCCAGCAGTTTCAAGGGGGGCACCTATGGCTACACCTTC.

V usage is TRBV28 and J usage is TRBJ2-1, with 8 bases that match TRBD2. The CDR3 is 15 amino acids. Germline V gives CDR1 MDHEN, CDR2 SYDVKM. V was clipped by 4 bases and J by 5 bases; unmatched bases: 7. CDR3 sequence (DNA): TGTGCCAGCAGTTCCTCGCCCGGGAGGGACAATGAGCAGTTCTTC. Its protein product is CASSSSPGRDNEQFF.

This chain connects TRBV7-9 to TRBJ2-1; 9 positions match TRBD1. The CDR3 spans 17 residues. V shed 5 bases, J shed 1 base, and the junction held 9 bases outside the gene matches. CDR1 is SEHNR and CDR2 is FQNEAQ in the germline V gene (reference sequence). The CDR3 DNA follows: TGTGCCAGCAGCGCAACCGGGACAGGGAGGTCCTACAATGAGCAGTTCTTC. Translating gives CASSATGTGRSYNEQFF.

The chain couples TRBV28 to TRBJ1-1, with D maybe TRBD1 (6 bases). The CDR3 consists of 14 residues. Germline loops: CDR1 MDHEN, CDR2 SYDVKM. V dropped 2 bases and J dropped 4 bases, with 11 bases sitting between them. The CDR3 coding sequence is TGTGCCAGCAGTTTAGAAGGGGGAGGCACTGAAGCTTTCTTT. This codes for CASSLEGGGTEAFF.

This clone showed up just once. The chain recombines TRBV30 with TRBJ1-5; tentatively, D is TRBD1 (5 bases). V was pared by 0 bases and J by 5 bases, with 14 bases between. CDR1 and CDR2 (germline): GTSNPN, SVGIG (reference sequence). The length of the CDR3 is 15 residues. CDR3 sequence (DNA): TGTGCCTGGAGTGTACGAGGGACTCTGGATCAGCCCCAGCATTTT. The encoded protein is CAWSVRGTLDQPQHF.

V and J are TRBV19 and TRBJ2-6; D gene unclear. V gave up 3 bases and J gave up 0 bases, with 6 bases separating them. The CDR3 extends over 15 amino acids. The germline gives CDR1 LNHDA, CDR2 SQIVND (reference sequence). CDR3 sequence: CASSIWVSGANVLTF. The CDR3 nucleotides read TGTGCCAGTAGTATTTGGGTCTCTGGGGCCAACGTCCTGACTTTC.

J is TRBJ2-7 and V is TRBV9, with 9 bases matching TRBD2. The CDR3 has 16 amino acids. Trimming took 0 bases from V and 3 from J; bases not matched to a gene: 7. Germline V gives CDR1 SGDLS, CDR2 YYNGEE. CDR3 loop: CASSVASSGTIYEQYF. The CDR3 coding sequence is TGTGCCAGCAGCGTAGCGTCTAGCGGGACCATCTACGAGCAGTACTTC.

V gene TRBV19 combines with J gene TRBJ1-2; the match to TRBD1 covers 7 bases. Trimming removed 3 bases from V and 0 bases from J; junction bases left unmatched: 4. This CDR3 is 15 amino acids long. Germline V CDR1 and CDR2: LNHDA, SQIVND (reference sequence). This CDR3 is CASSITGVANYGYTF. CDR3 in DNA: TGTGCCAGTAGTATCACAGGGGTAGCTAACTATGGCTACACCTTC.

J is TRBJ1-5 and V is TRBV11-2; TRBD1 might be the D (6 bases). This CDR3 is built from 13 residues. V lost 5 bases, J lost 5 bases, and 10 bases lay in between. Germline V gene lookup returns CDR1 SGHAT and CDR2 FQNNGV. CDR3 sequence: CASSRGVDQPQHF. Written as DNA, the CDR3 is TGTGCCAGCAGCAGGGGGGTAGATCAGCCCCAGCATTTT. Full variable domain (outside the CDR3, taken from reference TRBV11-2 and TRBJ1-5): EAGVAQSPRYKIIEKRQSVAFWCNPISGHATLYWYQQILGQGPKLLIQFQNNGVVDDSQLPKDRFSAERLKGVDSTLKIQPAKLEDSAVYLCASSRGVDQPQHFGDGTRLSIL.

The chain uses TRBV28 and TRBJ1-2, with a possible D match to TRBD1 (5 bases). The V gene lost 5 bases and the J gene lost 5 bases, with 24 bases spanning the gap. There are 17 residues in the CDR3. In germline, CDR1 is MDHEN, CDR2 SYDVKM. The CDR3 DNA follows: TGTGCCAGCAGTCAACCCCCGTATGCGGGACCGACTTATGGCTACACCTTC. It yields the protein CASSQPPYAGPTYGYTF.

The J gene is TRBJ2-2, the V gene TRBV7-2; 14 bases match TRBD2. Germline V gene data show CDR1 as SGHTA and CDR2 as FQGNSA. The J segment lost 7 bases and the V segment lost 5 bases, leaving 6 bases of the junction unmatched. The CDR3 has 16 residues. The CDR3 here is CASSRTSGRYSGELFF. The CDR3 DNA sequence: TGTGCCAGCAGCCGGACTAGCGGGAGGTATAGCGGGGAGCTGTTTTTT.

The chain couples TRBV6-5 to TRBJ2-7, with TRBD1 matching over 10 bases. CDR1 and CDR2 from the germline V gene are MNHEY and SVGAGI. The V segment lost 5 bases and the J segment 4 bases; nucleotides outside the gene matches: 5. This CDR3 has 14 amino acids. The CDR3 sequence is CASSKTGGMYEQYF. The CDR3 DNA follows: TGTGCCAGCAGTAAGACAGGGGGCATGTACGAGCAGTACTTC.

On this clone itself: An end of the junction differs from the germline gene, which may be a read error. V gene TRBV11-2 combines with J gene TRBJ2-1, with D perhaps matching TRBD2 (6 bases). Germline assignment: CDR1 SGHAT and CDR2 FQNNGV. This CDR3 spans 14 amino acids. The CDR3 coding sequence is TGTGCCACCAGCGCCGGGAGCTCCTACAATGAGCAGTTCTTC. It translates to CATSAGSSYNEQFF.

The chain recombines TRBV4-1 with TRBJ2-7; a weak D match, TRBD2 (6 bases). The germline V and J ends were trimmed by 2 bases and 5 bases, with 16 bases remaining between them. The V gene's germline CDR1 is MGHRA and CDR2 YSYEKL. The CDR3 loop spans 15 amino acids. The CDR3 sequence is CASSQLFTSWDEQYF. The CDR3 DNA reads TGCGCCAGCAGCCAACTATTTACTAGCTGGGACGAGCAGTACTTC.

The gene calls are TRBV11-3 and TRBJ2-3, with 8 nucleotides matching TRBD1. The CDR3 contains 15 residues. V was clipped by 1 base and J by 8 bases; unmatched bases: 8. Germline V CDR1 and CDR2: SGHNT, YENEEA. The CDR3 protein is CASSLGGTGPRTQYF. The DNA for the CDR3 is TGTGCCAGCAGCTTAGGTGGGACAGGCCCTCGTACGCAGTATTTT.

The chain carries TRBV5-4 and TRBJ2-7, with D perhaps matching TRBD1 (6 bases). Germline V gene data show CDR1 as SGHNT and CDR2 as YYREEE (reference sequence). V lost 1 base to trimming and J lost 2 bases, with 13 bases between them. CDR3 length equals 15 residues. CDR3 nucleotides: TGTGCCAGCAGCTTGAGGCAGGCAGGGGCCTACGAGCAGTACTTC. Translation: CASSLRQAGAYEQYF.